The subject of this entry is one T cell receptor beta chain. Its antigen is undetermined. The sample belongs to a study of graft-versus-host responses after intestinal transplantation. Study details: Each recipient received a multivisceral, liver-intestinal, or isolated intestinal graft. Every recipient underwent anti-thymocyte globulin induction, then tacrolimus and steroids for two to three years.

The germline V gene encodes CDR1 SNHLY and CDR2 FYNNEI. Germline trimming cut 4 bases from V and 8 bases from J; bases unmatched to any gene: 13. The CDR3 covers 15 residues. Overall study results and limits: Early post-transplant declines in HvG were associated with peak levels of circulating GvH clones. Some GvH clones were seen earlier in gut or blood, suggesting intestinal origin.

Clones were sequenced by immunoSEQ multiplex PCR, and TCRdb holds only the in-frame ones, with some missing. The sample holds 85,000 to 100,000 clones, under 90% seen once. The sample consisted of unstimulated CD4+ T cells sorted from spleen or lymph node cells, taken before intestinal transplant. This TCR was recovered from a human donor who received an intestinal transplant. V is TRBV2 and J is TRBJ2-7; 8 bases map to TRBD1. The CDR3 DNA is TGTGCCAGCAGTGCCCAGGGGGCGGTGGGGGGCCAGCAGTACTTC. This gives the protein CASSAQGAVGGQQYF.